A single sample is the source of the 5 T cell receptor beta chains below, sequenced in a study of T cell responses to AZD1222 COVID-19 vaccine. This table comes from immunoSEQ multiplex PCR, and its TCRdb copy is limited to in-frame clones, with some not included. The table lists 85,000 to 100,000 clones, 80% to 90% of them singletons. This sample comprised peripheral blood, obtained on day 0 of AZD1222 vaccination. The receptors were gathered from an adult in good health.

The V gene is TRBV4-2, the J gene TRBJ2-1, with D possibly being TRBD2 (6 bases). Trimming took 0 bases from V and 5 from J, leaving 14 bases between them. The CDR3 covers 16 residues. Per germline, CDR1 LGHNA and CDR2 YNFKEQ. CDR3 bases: TGTGCCAGCAGCCAAGATTTTGATAGCGGAAACAATGAGCAGTTCTTC. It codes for CASSQDFDSGNNEQFF.

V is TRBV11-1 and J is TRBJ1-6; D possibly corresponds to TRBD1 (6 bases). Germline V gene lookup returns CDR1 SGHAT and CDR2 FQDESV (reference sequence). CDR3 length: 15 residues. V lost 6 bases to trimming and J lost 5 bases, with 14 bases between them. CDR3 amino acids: CASSQDRPNNSPLHF. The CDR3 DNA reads TGTGCCAGCAGTCAAGACAGGCCTAATAATTCACCCCTCCACTTT.

CDR3 loop: CASSVTGRDQPQHF. As DNA, the CDR3 is TGTGCCAGCAGCGTGACAGGGAGGGATCAGCCCCAGCATTTT. The J gene is TRBJ1-5, the V gene TRBV5-8; 7 bases are a match to TRBD1. Trimming took 4 bases from V and 5 from J; bases not matched to a gene: 6. Germline CDR1 reads SGHTS; CDR2 reads YDEGEE. The CDR3 runs 14 residues.

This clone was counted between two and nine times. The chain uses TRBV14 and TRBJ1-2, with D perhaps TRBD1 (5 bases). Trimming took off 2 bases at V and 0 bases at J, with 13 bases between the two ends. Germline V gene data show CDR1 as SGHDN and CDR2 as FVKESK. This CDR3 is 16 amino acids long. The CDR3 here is CASSQRGGNSNYGYTF. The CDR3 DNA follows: TGTGCCAGCAGCCAACGTGGGGGGAACTCTAACTATGGCTACACCTTC.

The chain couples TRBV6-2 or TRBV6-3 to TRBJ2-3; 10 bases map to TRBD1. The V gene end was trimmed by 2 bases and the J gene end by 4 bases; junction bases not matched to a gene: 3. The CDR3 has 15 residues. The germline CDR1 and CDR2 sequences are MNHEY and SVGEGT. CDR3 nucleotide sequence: TGTGCCAGCAGTTACCTCGGGACAGGGGCAGATACGCAGTATTTT. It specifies CASSYLGTGADTQYF.